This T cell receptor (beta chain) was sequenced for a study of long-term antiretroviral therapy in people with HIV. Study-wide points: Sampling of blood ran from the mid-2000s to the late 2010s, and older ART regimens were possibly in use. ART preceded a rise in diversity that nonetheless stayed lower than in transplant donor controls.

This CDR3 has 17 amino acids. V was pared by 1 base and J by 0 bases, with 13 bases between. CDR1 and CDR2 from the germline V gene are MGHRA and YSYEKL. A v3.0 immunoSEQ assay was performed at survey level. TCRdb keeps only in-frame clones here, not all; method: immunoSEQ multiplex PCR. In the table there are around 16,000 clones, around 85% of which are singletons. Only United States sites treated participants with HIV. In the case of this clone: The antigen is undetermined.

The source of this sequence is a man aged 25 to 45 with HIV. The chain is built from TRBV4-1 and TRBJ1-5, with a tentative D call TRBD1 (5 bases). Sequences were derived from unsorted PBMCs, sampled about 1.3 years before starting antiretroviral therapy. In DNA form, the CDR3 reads TGCGCCAGCAGCCAAGGTCAGGGAGAACTTAGCAATCAGCCCCAGCATTTT. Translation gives CASSQGQGELSNQPQHF.